These 13 T cell receptor beta chains came from one sample sequenced in a study of T-cell memory formation after mild COVID-19. TCRdb reanalysed the 5' RACE reads using MiXCR and keeps one entry per CDR3 protein. This repertoire shows 350,000 to 450,000 distinct CDR3 sequences, around 27% found once; its top ten account for 13%. The sample comprised PBMCs or a T cell subset sorted from them (not recorded which). The receptors derive from an adult woman who had mild COVID-19 (a few samples of this study predate the infection). Cell type and time point are not known.

The chain joins TRBV20-1 to TRBJ2-3, with D possibly being TRBD2 (5 bases). The length of the CDR3 is 14 residues. The germline V gene has CDR1 DFQATT and CDR2 SNEGSKA (reference sequence). V gave up 5 bases and J gave up 2 bases, with 14 bases separating them. CDR3 nucleotides: TGCAGTGCTGCTCACATCGGGGACACAGATACGCAGTATTTT. It yields the protein CSAAHIGDTDTQYF.

This clonotype was found many times. The V gene is TRBV20-1, the J gene TRBJ2-7; weak D call: TRBD2 (7 bases). The CDR3 contains 14 residues. V lost 5 bases and J 3 bases, leaving 17 bases between the germline ends. In germline, CDR1 is DFQATT, CDR2 SNEGSKA (reference sequence). In nucleotides, the CDR3 is TGCAGTGCTCTGAGGGGGGGGTCCAGCTACGAGCAGTACTTC. Its protein product is CSALRGGSSYEQYF.

The chain carries TRBV6-5 and TRBJ2-7; 10 bases fit TRBD1. The CDR3 extends over 15 amino acids. Looked up from germline, CDR1 is MNHEY and CDR2 is SVGAGI. J lost 3 bases, V lost 6 bases, and 8 bases had no gene match. CDR3 sequence: CASRLGQGGIYEQYF. CDR3 in DNA: TGTGCCAGCAGACTCGGACAGGGGGGGATCTACGAGCAGTACTTC.

This clonotype was picked up a small number of times. The chain couples TRBV7-3 to TRBJ1-1; D is ambiguous. The CDR3 spans 16 residues. The V end was cut by 5 bases, the J end by 1 base, with 17 bases between. Germline values: CDR1 SGHTA, CDR2 FQGTGA. This CDR3 is CASSPMALSENTEAFF. Written as DNA, the CDR3 is TGTGCCAGCAGCCCCATGGCCCTTTCGGAGAACACTGAAGCTTTCTTT.

In nucleotides, the CDR3 is TGTGCCAGCAGTCCACAGGGAGTCAGGGGCTACACCTTC. Its translation is CASSPQGVRGYTF. V and J are TRBV12-3 or TRBV12-4 and TRBJ1-2; D possibly corresponds to TRBD1 (6 bases). The CDR3 loop spans 13 amino acids. V lost 5 bases and J lost 8, with 15 bases in between.

The rearrangement links TRBV7-9 to TRBJ1-1; D possibly corresponds to TRBD1 (5 bases). In germline, CDR1 is SEHNR, CDR2 FQNEAQ (reference sequence). Deletions cut 4 bases from V and 8 bases from J, with 14 bases between. This CDR3 is built from 13 residues. The CDR3 nucleotides are TGTGCCAGCAGCTCCTCAAGGGGTCTAGAAGCTTTCTTT. Amino acids: CASSSSRGLEAFF. The variable domain in full, completed from reference TRBV7-9 and TRBJ1-1, reads DTGVSQNPRHKITKRGQNVTFRCDPISEHNRLYWYRQTLGQGPEFLTYFQNEAQLEKSRLLSDRFSAERPKGSFSTLEIQRTEQGDSAMYLCASSSSRGLEAFFGQGTRLTVV.

The chain carries TRBV6-1 and TRBJ2-2; 7 nucleotides align to TRBD2. The CDR3 is 17 amino acids. J gave up 0 bases and V 2 bases, and 6 bases lay outside the gene matches. Germline lookup yields CDR1 MNHNS and CDR2 SASEGT. CDR3 nucleotides: TGTGCCAGCAGTGAACGGTCTAGCGGAACGAACACCGGGGAGCTGTTTTTT. Encoded protein: CASSERSSGTNTGELFF.

This clonotype was observed at least ten times. The rearrangement links TRBV7-9 to TRBJ2-3; no clear D gene. Germline loops: CDR1 SEHNR, CDR2 FQNEAQ (reference sequence). Between the trimmed V and J ends, which lost 7 bases and 9 bases, there was a span of 11 bases. The CDR3 loop spans 11 amino acids. The CDR3 region is CASIGGETQYF. CDR3 nucleotides: TGTGCCAGCATTGGCGGAGAAACGCAGTATTTT.

The CDR3 loop is CSARVGNSYEQYF. The CDR3 bases are TGCAGTGCTAGAGTGGGCAACTCCTACGAGCAGTACTTC. J is TRBJ2-7 and V is TRBV20-1; D is undetermined. CDR1 DFQATT and CDR2 SNEGSKA come from the germline V gene (reference sequence). This CDR3 is 13 amino acids long. Trimming stripped 1 base from V and 0 bases from J, with 7 bases between.

V is TRBV6-6 and J is TRBJ2-7, with D unresolved. Trimming pared 0 bases from V and 0 bases from J, leaving 12 bases between. This CDR3 region has 16 residues. The germline CDR1 and CDR2 sequences are MNHNY and SVGAGI (reference sequence). DNA for the CDR3: TGTGCCAGCAGTTACTCTCTGCTTACGAGCTCCTACGAGCAGTACTTC. Its translation is CASSYSLLTSSYEQYF.

This sequence joins TRBV7-2 and TRBJ2-5; D might be TRBD2 (6 bases). V was cut by 1 base and J by 7 bases, with 13 bases left in between. The CDR3 spans 14 residues. Germline lookup yields CDR1 SGHTA and CDR2 FQGNSA. The CDR3 is CASSLGVGAGTQYF. CDR3 in DNA: TGTGCCAGCAGCTTAGGAGTGGGAGCGGGGACCCAGTACTTC. Full variable domain (rest looked up from reference TRBV7-2 and TRBJ2-5): GAGVSQSPSNKVTEKGKDVELRCDPISGHTALYWYRQSLGQGLEFLIYFQGNSAPDKSGLPSDRFSAERTGGSVSTLTIQRTQQEDSAVYLCASSLGVGAGTQYFGPGTRLLVL.

The chain uses TRBV20-1 and TRBJ2-5, with 13 bases lining up with TRBD2. The CDR3 extends over 17 amino acids. Trimming removed 4 bases from V and 5 bases from J; junction bases left unmatched: 13. Germline V lookup: CDR1 DFQATT, CDR2 SNEGSKA (reference sequence). The CDR3 reads CSAKRPGLAGLEETQYF. Here the CDR3 DNA reads TGCAGTGCTAAAAGGCCGGGACTAGCGGGATTAGAGGAGACCCAGTACTTC.

This chain links TRBV20-1 with TRBJ2-7; D gene uncertain. This CDR3 contains 14 residues. CDR1 and CDR2 from the germline V gene are DFQATT and SNEGSKA (reference sequence). V lost 3 bases, J lost 3 bases, and 15 bases lay in between. CDR3 bases: TGCAGTGCTAGCCCAGGCCACTGGGGCTACGAGCAGTACTTC. Its translation: CSASPGHWGYEQYF.